The 25 T cell receptor beta chains listed next were all sequenced from one sample in a study of vaccination effects on CD4 cells after COVID-19. These receptors are not linked to any known antigen. Investigators separated out CD4+ T cells once around 9 days of culture had passed. Participants were vaccinated with two doses of either the BNT162b2 or mRNA-1273 vaccine. Using immunoSEQ multiplex PCR, the repertoire was profiled, and TCRdb retains in-frame clones only, with some absent. The sample holds around 66,000 clones, about 67% seen once. The sequencing used CD4+ T cells from PBMCs cultured without peptide, collected after COVID-19 vaccination. The receptors come from a human donor who received a COVID-19 vaccine.

The chain links TRBV28 to TRBJ1-1, with TRBD1 as a possible D gene (5 bases). V was cut by 5 bases and J by 0 bases, with 10 bases left in between. There are 14 residues in the CDR3. In germline, CDR1 is MDHEN, CDR2 SYDVKM. CDR3 bases: TGTGCCAGCAGTCCCGGGGGGATGAACACTGAAGCTTTCTTT. As protein: CASSPGGMNTEAFF.

The chain combines TRBV6-2 or TRBV6-3 with TRBJ2-2; possible D gene TRBD2, 5 bases. Germline CDR1 and CDR2: MNHEY and SVGEGT. Deletions cut 5 bases from V and 1 base from J, with 5 bases between. The CDR3 is made up of 13 amino acids. CDR3 in amino acids: CASSRGNTGELFF. Written as DNA, the CDR3 is TGTGCCAGCAGTCGGGGGAACACCGGGGAGCTGTTTTTT.

The chain's CDR3 is CASSLAAGSTDTQYF. In nucleotides, the CDR3 is TGTGCCAGCAGCTTGGCGGCAGGGAGCACAGATACGCAGTATTTT. The chain is built from TRBV5-4 and TRBJ2-3; D is perhaps TRBD1 (5 bases). Trimming pared 0 bases from V and 0 bases from J, leaving 8 bases between. The germline V gene encodes CDR1 SGHNT and CDR2 YYREEE (reference sequence). The CDR3 contains 15 residues.

The chain combines TRBV2 with TRBJ1-6; the match to TRBD1 covers 7 bases. V dropped 11 bases and J dropped 10; count of bases not matched to a gene: 8. Germline V lookup: CDR1 SNHLY, CDR2 FYNNEI. This CDR3 comprises 12 residues. This chain's CDR3 is CAGRDRESPLHF. The CDR3 DNA follows: TGTGCCGGCCGGGACAGAGAATCACCCCTCCACTTT.

The chain has TRBV7-3 and TRBJ2-3; 16 bases map to TRBD2. V was clipped by 5 bases and J by 4 bases; unmatched bases: 6. The germline V gene has CDR1 SGHTA and CDR2 FQGTGA. This CDR3 has 17 residues. The CDR3 sequence is CASSRGLAGGWSDTQYF. The CDR3 nucleotides are TGTGCCAGCAGCCGGGGACTAGCGGGGGGGTGGTCAGATACGCAGTATTTT.

This clone was picked up one time. The chain joins TRBV5-1 to TRBJ1-1; D gene uncertain. Trimming shortened V by 1 base and J by 5 bases, and 12 bases separated the two germline ends. Germline V CDR1 and CDR2: SGHRS, YFSETQ. The CDR3 is made up of 14 amino acids. CDR3 DNA: TGCGCCAGCAGCTTGAATAGCCGCGATACTGAAGCTTTCTTT. The encoded protein is CASSLNSRDTEAFF.

The chain has TRBV7-2 and TRBJ2-3; D not certain. Per germline, CDR1 SGHTA and CDR2 FQGNSA. The CDR3 loop spans 14 amino acids. The V end lost 1 base, the J end lost 8 bases, and 13 bases lay between the germline ends. The CDR3 coding sequence is TGTGCCAGCAGCTTAGGCTTTGGTGGAAGTACGCAGTATTTT. Its protein is CASSLGFGGSTQYF.

The chain combines TRBV7-2 with TRBJ1-5, with 8 bases aligning to TRBD1. The CDR3 contains 16 residues. Germline V lookup: CDR1 SGHTA, CDR2 FQGNSA. V lost 2 bases and J lost 3; bases outside the gene matches: 6. CDR3 amino acids: CASSLSLDRVNQPQHF. CDR3 nucleotide sequence: TGTGCCAGCAGCTTATCCCTGGACAGGGTCAATCAGCCCCAGCATTTT.

The rearrangement uses TRBV3-1 (or the pseudogene TRBV3-2) and TRBJ1-6; TRBD1 matches at 8 bases. This CDR3 has 14 amino acids. With V trimmed by 6 bases and J by 5 bases, 3 bases remained unmatched. The germline CDR1 and CDR2 sequences are LGHDT and YNNKEL (reference sequence). CDR3 bases: TGTGCCAGCAGTAAGGGACAGGATAATTCACCCCTCCACTTT. Its protein is CASSKGQDNSPLHF.

The V gene is TRBV24-1, the J gene TRBJ1-2; 7 bases line up with TRBD1. Looked up from germline, CDR1 is KGHDR and CDR2 is SFDVKD. The trim removed 5 bases at V and 2 bases at J, leaving 1 base unmatched. The CDR3 consists of 13 residues. DNA for the CDR3: TGTGCCACCAGTGTGACAGGGAACTATGGCTACACCTTC. Amino acid sequence: CATSVTGNYGYTF.

The rearrangement uses TRBV5-5 and TRBJ1-4; D remains ambiguous. The V gene lost 4 bases and the J gene lost 4 bases, with 11 bases spanning the gap. The CDR3 sequence is 14 residues long. Per the germline V gene, CDR1 is SGHKS and CDR2 is YYEKEE (reference sequence). This CDR3 reads CASSPAWNNEKLFF. The CDR3 DNA reads as TGTGCCAGCAGCCCCGCTTGGAATAATGAAAAACTGTTTTTT.

The rearrangement links TRBV2 to TRBJ1-4; D is ambiguous. The V gene lost 6 bases and the J gene lost 0 bases, with 17 bases spanning the gap. Germline V CDR1 and CDR2: SNHLY, FYNNEI. The CDR3 is 17 residues long. CDR3 bases: TGTGCCAGCAGCCGCCCAAGAAAGGGAGCAACTAATGAAAAACTGTTTTTT. Its translation: CASSRPRKGATNEKLFF.

This chain connects TRBV5-4 to TRBJ2-1, with 8 bases matching TRBD2. Trimming at V came to 0 bases and at J to 10 bases, leaving 6 bases not matched to a gene. This CDR3 is 14 amino acids long. Germline V gene lookup returns CDR1 SGHNT and CDR2 YYREEE (reference sequence). CDR3 sequence: CASSLDRLAGEQFF. DNA of the CDR3: TGTGCCAGCAGCTTGGATCGTCTAGCGGGCGAGCAGTTCTTC.

The chain combines TRBV3-1 (or the pseudogene TRBV3-2) with TRBJ2-5; 9 positions agree with TRBD1. Per the germline V gene, CDR1 is LGHDT and CDR2 is YNNKEL (reference sequence). The trim removed 1 base at V and 0 bases at J, leaving 12 bases unmatched. The CDR3 spans 19 residues. The CDR3 protein is CASSQGFPGQGGYQETQYF. The CDR3 nucleotides are TGTGCCAGCAGCCAAGGGTTCCCGGGACAGGGAGGGTACCAAGAGACCCAGTACTTC.

The rearrangement joins TRBV5-1 to TRBJ1-4; D unclear. Germline V lookup: CDR1 SGHRS, CDR2 YFSETQ. The V and J ends lost 0 bases and 6 bases respectively, with 9 bases between them. The CDR3 is 14 residues long. The CDR3 loop is CASSLEVPHEKLFF. CDR3 nucleotides: TGCGCCAGCAGCTTGGAGGTGCCCCATGAAAAACTGTTTTTT.

The gene calls are TRBV5-1 and TRBJ1-2; D gene uncertain. The CDR3 consists of 13 residues. Trimming left V 1 base short and J 6 bases short, with 10 bases between. Looked up from germline, CDR1 is SGHRS and CDR2 is YFSETQ. As DNA, the CDR3 is TGCGCCAGCAGCTTGTCGAGGGTTCATGGCTACACCTTC. Its translation: CASSLSRVHGYTF.

This clone was counted a single time. This chain connects TRBV7-9 to TRBJ1-4; D perhaps matches TRBD1 (6 bases). The CDR3 has 15 residues. Trimming shortened V by 4 bases and J by 4 bases, and 13 bases separated the two germline ends. Per the germline V gene, CDR1 is SEHNR and CDR2 is FQNEAQ (reference sequence). The DNA of the CDR3 is TGTGCCAGCAGCTCCCGAGGGGGTGTTAATGAAAAACTGTTTTTT. It specifies CASSSRGGVNEKLFF.

The chain is built from TRBV7-2 and TRBJ2-1; 13 nucleotides match TRBD2. The CDR3 has 17 residues. Germline loops: CDR1 SGHTA, CDR2 FQGNSA. Unmatched junction bases numbered 3, after V lost 0 bases and J lost 4 bases. The CDR3 reads CASSLAGTSGTYNEQFF. Written as DNA, the CDR3 is TGTGCCAGCAGCTTAGCGGGGACTAGCGGGACGTACAATGAGCAGTTCTTC.

V gene TRBV7-2 combines with J gene TRBJ2-2; no clear D. Deletions cut 0 bases from V and 1 base from J, with 9 bases between. CDR3 length: 16 residues. From germline, CDR1 is SGHTA and CDR2 FQGNSA. This chain's CDR3 is CASSLALWQNTGELFF. The CDR3 nucleotides are TGTGCCAGCAGCTTAGCGCTTTGGCAGAACACCGGGGAGCTGTTTTTT.

The J gene is TRBJ1-5, the V gene TRBV4-1; D is unresolved. With 3 bases removed from V and 5 bases from J, the gap between germline ends came to 14 bases. The germline V gene has CDR1 MGHRA and CDR2 YSYEKL. The CDR3 covers 15 residues. In DNA form, the CDR3 reads TGCGCCAGCAGCCACCCTGGGGAGTCCCATCAGCCCCAGCATTTT. Translated, it gives CASSHPGESHQPQHF.

This chain joins TRBV7-2 and TRBJ1-2; D remains ambiguous. The length of the CDR3 is 13 residues. CDR1 SGHTA and CDR2 FQGNSA come from the germline V gene. V shed 5 bases and J shed 7 bases, with 14 bases lying between them. As DNA, the CDR3 is TGTGCCAGCAGCGATGTCCCGACGGGTGGCTACACCTTC. It translates to CASSDVPTGGYTF.

The gene calls are TRBV6-1 and TRBJ2-5; D is ambiguous. The V gene's germline CDR1 is MNHNS and CDR2 SASEGT. Trimming pared 10 bases from V and 2 bases from J, leaving 14 bases between. This CDR3 spans 13 amino acids. The CDR3 DNA reads TGTGCCACCCAATCTCACTATCAAGAGACCCAGTACTTC. This encodes CATQSHYQETQYF.

The chain links TRBV24-1 to TRBJ2-1; 14 bases line up with TRBD2. Losses at the gene ends were 5 bases for V and 9 bases for J; bases not matched to a gene: 5. CDR1 is KGHDR, CDR2 SFDVKD, per germline. This CDR3 region has 15 residues. In DNA form, the CDR3 reads TGTGCCACCAGTGTTGGGACTAGCGGGGGTGGTGAGCAGTTCTTC. Amino acid sequence: CATSVGTSGGGEQFF.

This sequence joins TRBV7-2 and TRBJ1-1, with D perhaps matching TRBD1 (5 bases). Germline V gene data show CDR1 as SGHTA and CDR2 as FQGNSA. CDR3 length: 15 amino acids. With 4 bases removed from V and 1 base from J, the gap between germline ends came to 13 bases. The CDR3 reads CASSSQRGRNTEAFF. In DNA form, the CDR3 reads TGTGCCAGCAGCTCCCAAAGGGGCAGGAACACTGAAGCTTTCTTT.

The chain is built from TRBV12-5 and TRBJ2-3; 12 bases align to TRBD2. CDR1 is LGHNT and CDR2 is FRNRAP in the germline V gene. This CDR3 has 15 amino acids. Unmatched junction bases numbered 4, after V lost 6 bases and J lost 3 bases. For the CDR3, the DNA is TGTGCTAGTGGGCGACTAGCGGGGGATACAGATACGCAGTATTTT. This sequence encodes CASGRLAGDTDTQYF.